These 15 T cell receptor beta chains were all obtained from the same sample, sequenced in a study of T cell responses to AZD1222 COVID-19 vaccine. Sequencing was performed with immunoSEQ multiplex PCR; in TCRdb, only in-frame clones are kept and a portion is missing. The profile shows 100,000 to 150,000 clones, 88% of them singletons. The source was peripheral blood, collected on day 0 of AZD1222 vaccination. Every receptor here comes from an adult in good health.

The chain uses TRBV19 and TRBJ1-3; no definite D call. The CDR3 is made up of 18 amino acids. V was cut by 0 bases and J by 0 bases, with 15 bases left in between. Germline assignment: CDR1 LNHDA and CDR2 SQIVND (reference sequence). In nucleotides, the CDR3 is TGTGCCAGTAGTATAGATGGGCCGAGGAGGTCCTCTGGAAACACCATATATTTT. This encodes CASSIDGPRRSSGNTIYF.

The chain couples TRBV6-1 to TRBJ1-2; tentative D call: TRBD1 (5 bases). Germline V gene lookup returns CDR1 MNHNS and CDR2 SASEGT. This CDR3 is 13 amino acids long. Trimming pared 2 bases from V and 1 base from J, leaving 5 bases between. The CDR3 sequence is CASSEQGNYGYTF. The CDR3 nucleotides read TGTGCCAGCAGTGAACAGGGTAACTATGGCTACACCTTC.

This clone occurred once. The chain is built from TRBV4-3 and TRBJ1-1, with D perhaps TRBD1 (6 bases). Deletions cut 0 bases from V and 0 bases from J, with 11 bases between. This CDR3 comprises 16 residues. The germline gives CDR1 LGHNA, CDR2 YSLEER. The CDR3 sequence is CASSQDPRGMNTEAFF. The DNA for the CDR3 is TGCGCCAGCAGCCAAGATCCCAGGGGAATGAACACTGAAGCTTTCTTT.

The chain carries TRBV5-1 and TRBJ2-7; D unclear. V lost 0 bases, J lost 0 bases, and 10 bases lay in between. Germline CDR1 is SGHRS and CDR2 is YFSETQ. This CDR3 region has 15 residues. The DNA of the CDR3 is TGCGCCAGCAGCTTGGCCCTGACGGGCTCCTACGAGCAGTACTTC. Translation gives CASSLALTGSYEQYF.

The chain recombines TRBV7-9 with TRBJ2-7, with D uncertain. V lost 4 bases and J lost 4, with 17 bases in between. Per germline, CDR1 SEHNR and CDR2 FQNEAQ (reference sequence). The CDR3 runs to 15 residues. CDR3 protein: CASSSPGAPSYEQYF. In nucleotides, the CDR3 is TGTGCCAGCAGCTCCCCGGGCGCCCCCAGTTACGAGCAGTACTTC.

V is TRBV19 and J is TRBJ2-3; D is possibly TRBD1 or TRBD2 (6 bases each). Germline V gives CDR1 LNHDA, CDR2 SQIVND (reference sequence). This CDR3 comprises 19 residues. V was cut by 2 bases and J by 6 bases, with 27 bases left in between. The CDR3 loop reads CASSISGGDTSWGLDTQYF. In DNA, the CDR3 is TGTGCCAGTAGTATAAGTGGCGGGGACACCTCGTGGGGGCTTGATACGCAGTATTTT. Full variable domain (rest looked up from reference TRBV19 and TRBJ2-3): DGGITQSPKYLFRKEGQNVTLSCEQNLNHDAMYWYRQDPGQGLRLIYYSQIVNDFQKGDIAEGYSVSREKKESFPLTVTSAQKNPTAFYLCASSISGGDTSWGLDTQYFGPGTRLTVL.

This chain uses TRBV9 with TRBJ2-7, with a tentative D call TRBD1 (5 bases). Germline loops: CDR1 SGDLS, CDR2 YYNGEE. With 4 bases removed from V and 4 bases from J, the gap between germline ends came to 18 bases. CDR3 length equals 15 residues. The CDR3 here is CASSPSTTASYEQYF. CDR3 bases: TGTGCCAGCAGCCCCAGCACGACAGCCTCTTACGAGCAGTACTTC.

This clone has a handful of counts. The chain has TRBV13 and TRBJ1-1; D possibly corresponds to TRBD1 (6 bases). CDR3 length: 16 residues. Germline V gives CDR1 PRHDT, CDR2 FYEKMQ (reference sequence). Trimming cost V 0 bases and J 5 bases, with 16 bases left between them. The DNA for the CDR3 is TGTGCCAGCAGCTTAGGCCGTCGAGGGCAGGGGACTGAAGCTTTCTTT. This gives the protein CASSLGRRGQGTEAFF.

The V gene is TRBV4-1, the J gene TRBJ2-3, with 8 bases aligning to TRBD1. From germline, CDR1 is MGHRA and CDR2 YSYEKL. This CDR3 is 15 amino acids long. V lost 2 bases to trimming and J lost 6 bases; unmatched junction nucleotides: 7. The CDR3 DNA reads as TGCGCCAGCAGCCAAATACCGGGACAGGCGGATACGCAGTATTTT. Amino acids: CASSQIPGQADTQYF.

This clone appeared once. At one end the junction does not follow the germline gene, possibly because of a read error. The genes are TRBV5-4 and TRBJ1-1, with a tentative D call TRBD1 (5 bases). The germline CDR1 and CDR2 sequences are SGHNT and YYREEE (reference sequence). CDR3 length: 16 residues. CDR3 sequence (DNA): TGTGCCAGCAGCTTCCATCATAGGGAGGGGAACCCTGAAGCTTTCTTT. Amino acids: CASSFHHREGNPEAFF.

The V and J genes are TRBV24-1 and TRBJ2-3; D is possibly TRBD2 (6 bases). The CDR3 is 19 amino acids. Trimming took 4 bases from V and 3 from J, leaving 25 bases between them. Germline V gene sequence: CDR1 KGHDR, CDR2 SFDVKD. For the CDR3, the DNA is TGTGCCACCAGTGACACTGTCCGGGACTTCGTTCGGCGGACAGATACGCAGTATTTT. Translating it yields CATSDTVRDFVRRTDTQYF.

V gene TRBV2 combines with J gene TRBJ1-2, with TRBD1 matching over 7 bases. The V segment lost 1 base and the J segment 5 bases; nucleotides outside the gene matches: 1. The length of the CDR3 is 13 residues. Germline CDR1 reads SNHLY; CDR2 reads FYNNEI. The CDR3 sequence is CASSEGRGYGYTF. The CDR3 bases are TGTGCCAGCAGTGAAGGCAGGGGGTATGGCTACACCTTC.

This clone was recorded only once. This rearrangement joins TRBV14 to TRBJ2-7, with TRBD1 identical over 7 bases. Germline loops: CDR1 SGHDN, CDR2 FVKESK. V lost 3 bases and J lost 0; bases outside the gene matches: 2. The CDR3 loop spans 14 amino acids. The CDR3 DNA reads as TGTGCCAGCAGCCAGACAGGGTTCTCCTACGAGCAGTACTTC. Protein product: CASSQTGFSYEQYF.

The rearrangement joins TRBV2 to TRBJ1-6, with 11 bases lining up with TRBD1. CDR1 and CDR2 from the germline V gene are SNHLY and FYNNEI. The CDR3 extends over 16 amino acids. V dropped 7 bases and J dropped 4; count of bases not matched to a gene: 6. CDR3 in DNA: TGTGCCAGCAAAGTCGGGACAGGGGGTTATAATTCACCCCTCCACTTT. Amino acids: CASKVGTGGYNSPLHF.

The genes are TRBV30 and TRBJ1-6; D ambiguous. The CDR3 has 13 amino acids. Between the trimmed V and J ends, which lost 4 bases and 9 bases, there was a span of 13 bases. CDR1 is GTSNPN and CDR2 is SVGIG in the germline V gene (reference sequence). The CDR3 region has the DNA TGTGCCTGGACCCTTGCAGAGGCTTCACCCCTCCACTTT. Its translation: CAWTLAEASPLHF.